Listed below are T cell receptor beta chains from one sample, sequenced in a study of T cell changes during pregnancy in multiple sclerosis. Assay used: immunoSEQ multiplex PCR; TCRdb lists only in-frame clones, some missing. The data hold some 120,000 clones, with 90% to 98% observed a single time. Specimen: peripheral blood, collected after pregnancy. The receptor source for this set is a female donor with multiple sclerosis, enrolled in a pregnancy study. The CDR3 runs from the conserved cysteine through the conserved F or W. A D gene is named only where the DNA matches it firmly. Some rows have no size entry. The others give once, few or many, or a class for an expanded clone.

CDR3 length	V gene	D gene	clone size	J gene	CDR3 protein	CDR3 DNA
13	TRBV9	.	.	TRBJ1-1	CASSETVNTEAFF	TGTGCCAGCAGCGAGACAGTGAACACTGAAGCTTTCTTT
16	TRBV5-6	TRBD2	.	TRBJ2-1	CASSKTPGLALDEQFF	TGTGCCAGCAGTAAGACCCCGGGACTAGCTTTGGATGAGCAGTTCTTC
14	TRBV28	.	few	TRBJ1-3	CASSPEGGRNTIYF	TGTGCCAGCAGTCCGGAGGGAGGTAGAAACACCATATATTTT
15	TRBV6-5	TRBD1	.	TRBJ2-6	CASSQGAVGANVLTF	TGTGCCAGCAGCCAGGGGGCGGTTGGGGCCAACGTCCTGACTTTC
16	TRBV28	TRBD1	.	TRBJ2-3	CASSLPGQGGTDTQYF	TGTGCCAGCAGCCTCCCGGGACAGGGAGGCACAGATACGCAGTATTTT
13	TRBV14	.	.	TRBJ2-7	CASSAGQTYEQYF	TGTGCCAGCAGTGCAGGACAAACCTACGAGCAGTACTTC
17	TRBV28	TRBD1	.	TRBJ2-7	CASSYLGAQGILDEQYF	TGTGCCAGCAGTTACCTTGGTGCACAGGGGATCCTTGACGAGCAGTACTTC
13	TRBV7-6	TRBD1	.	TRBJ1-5	CASSRDRGQPQHF	TGTGCCAGCAGTCGGGACAGGGGACAGCCCCAGCATTTT
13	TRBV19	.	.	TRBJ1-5	CASSIRDSQPQHF	TGTGCCAGTAGTATCAGGGATAGTCAGCCCCAGCATTTT
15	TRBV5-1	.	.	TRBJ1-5	CASSLEAGSNQPQHF	TGCGCCAGCAGCTTGGAGGCGGGCTCCAATCAGCCCCAGCATTTT
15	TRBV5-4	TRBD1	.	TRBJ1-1	CASSPRTGTNTEAFF	TGTGCCAGCAGCCCCAGGACAGGAACGAACACTGAAGCTTTCTTT
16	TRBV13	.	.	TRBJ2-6	CASSLGGGSGANVLTF	TGTGCCAGCAGCTTAGGAGGGGGCTCTGGGGCCAACGTCCTGACTTTC
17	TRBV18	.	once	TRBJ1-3	CASSPRGTASSGNTIYF	TGTGCCAGCTCACCAAGGGGAACGGCTTCCTCTGGAAACACCATATATTTT
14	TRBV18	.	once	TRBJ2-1	CASSPEDSYNEQFF	TGTGCCAGCTCACCAGAGGACTCCTACAATGAGCAGTTCTTC
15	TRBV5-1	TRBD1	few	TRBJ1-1	CASGGTGMMNTEAFF	TGCGCCAGCGGCGGGACAGGGATGATGAACACTGAAGCTTTCTTT
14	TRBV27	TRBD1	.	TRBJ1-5	CASSSTGGGQPQHF	TGTGCCAGCAGTTCCACAGGGGGAGGTCAGCCCCAGCATTTT
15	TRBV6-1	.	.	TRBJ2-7	CASSEDRHTSYEQYF	TGTGCCAGCAGTGAAGACAGGCATACATCCTACGAGCAGTACTTC
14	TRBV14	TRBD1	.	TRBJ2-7	CASSQEGHRGKQYF	TGTGCCAGCAGCCAAGAAGGACACAGGGGTAAGCAGTACTTC
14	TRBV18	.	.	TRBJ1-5	CASSPLRDGAPQHF	TGTGCCAGCTCACCACTACGGGATGGAGCGCCCCAGCATTTT
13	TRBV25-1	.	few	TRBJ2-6	CASRESGANVLTF	TGTGCCAGCAGAGAGTCTGGGGCCAACGTCCTGACTTTC
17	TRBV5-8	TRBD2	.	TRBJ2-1	CASSFVTSGSLYNEQFF	TGTGCCAGCAGCTTTGTTACTAGCGGGAGTTTGTACAATGAGCAGTTCTTC
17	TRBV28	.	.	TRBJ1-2	CASSRYEMGRGHYGYTF	TGTGCCAGCAGTCGCTACGAGATGGGGCGAGGTCACTATGGCTACACCTTC
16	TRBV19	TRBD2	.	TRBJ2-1	CASSAFPGLGYNEQFF	TGTGCCAGTAGTGCCTTTCCGGGACTAGGGTACAATGAGCAGTTCTTC
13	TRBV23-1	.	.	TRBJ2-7	CDHAGREAYEQYF	TGCGATCACGCGGGTAGGGAAGCCTACGAGCAGTACTTC
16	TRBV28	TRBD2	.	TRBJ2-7	CASSSPGGPSSYEQYF	TGTGCCAGCAGCTCGCCGGGGGGGCCAAGCTCCTACGAGCAGTACTTC
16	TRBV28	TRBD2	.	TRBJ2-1	CASSYLLAGTYNEQFF	TGTGCCAGCAGTTACCTCCTAGCGGGAACATACAATGAGCAGTTCTTC
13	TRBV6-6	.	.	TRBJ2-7	CASSPNSAYEQYF	TGTGCCAGCAGTCCTAATAGTGCATACGAGCAGTACTTC
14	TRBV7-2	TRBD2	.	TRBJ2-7	CASSSGLAGYEQYF	TGTGCCAGCAGTTCGGGACTAGCGGGCTACGAGCAGTACTTC
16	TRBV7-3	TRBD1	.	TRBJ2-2	CASSPDRGVRAGELFF	TGTGCCAGCAGCCCTGACAGGGGGGTTCGAGCCGGGGAGCTGTTTTTT
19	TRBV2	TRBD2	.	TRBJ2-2	CASSVPTPGLAGGGGELFF	TGTGCCAGCAGTGTTCCTACACCGGGACTAGCGGGAGGAGGCGGGGAGCTGTTTTTT
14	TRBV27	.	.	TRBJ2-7	CASSLYYSSYEQYF	TGTGCCAGCAGTTTATACTATAGCTCCTACGAGCAGTACTTC
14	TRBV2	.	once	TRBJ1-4	CASSEIQVGEKLFF	TGTGCCAGCAGTGAAATACAGGTGGGAGAAAAACTGTTTTTT
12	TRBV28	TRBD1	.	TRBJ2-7	CASRDRGYEQYF	TGTGCCAGCCGGGACAGGGGCTACGAGCAGTACTTC
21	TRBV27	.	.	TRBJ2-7	CASSFRATGTGVRETPHEQYF	TGTGCCAGCAGTTTCCGCGCCACCGGGACAGGCGTGCGGGAGACCCCCCACGAGCAGTACTTC
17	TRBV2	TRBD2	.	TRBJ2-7	CASSGRRLAGGSYEQYF	TGTGCCAGCAGTGGGAGAAGATTGGCGGGAGGATCCTACGAGCAGTACTTC
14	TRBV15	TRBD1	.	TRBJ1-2	CATSTDRGDYGYTF	TGTGCCACCAGCACGGACAGGGGAGACTATGGCTACACCTTC
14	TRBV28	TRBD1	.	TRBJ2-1	CASSQLQGASEQFF	TGTGCCAGCAGTCAATTACAGGGGGCAAGTGAGCAGTTCTTC
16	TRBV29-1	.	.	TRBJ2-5	CSVVRFGRGMRETQYF	TGCAGCGTTGTAAGGTTTGGGAGAGGGATGAGAGAGACCCAGTACTTC
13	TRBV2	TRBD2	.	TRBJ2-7	CASRPSGRYEQYF	TGTGCCAGCAGACCTAGCGGGAGGTACGAGCAGTACTTC
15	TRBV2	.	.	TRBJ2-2	CASRETATNTGELFF	TGTGCCAGCAGGGAGACGGCTACGAACACCGGGGAGCTGTTTTTT